The 21 T cell receptor beta chains listed next were all sequenced from one sample in a study of early T cells in non-severe SARS-CoV-2 infection. TCRdb ran MiXCR on the 5' RACE reads and lists one entry per CDR3 protein. The sample consists of approximately 62,000 distinct CDR3 sequences, roughly an eighth of them appearing once. Input material: whole blood. These receptors were obtained from an adult who was a healthcare worker with PCR-confirmed SARS-CoV-2 infection or an uninfected control (not recorded which).

V is TRBV11-2 and J is TRBJ2-2, with a tentative D call TRBD1 (6 bases). Germline-derived CDR1 and CDR2 are SGHAT and FQNNGV. Trimming pared 0 bases from V and 2 bases from J, leaving 13 bases between. This CDR3 contains 17 residues. CDR3 region: CASSLEGQGINTGELFF. The CDR3, as DNA: TGTGCCAGCAGCTTAGAGGGCCAGGGGATAAACACCGGGGAGCTGTTTTTT.

This clonotype was observed a few times. CDR3 DNA: TGTGCCAGCAGTCCCCATTCTGCGGGGAACACTGAAGCTTTCTTT. This encodes CASSPHSAGNTEAFF. The chain combines TRBV28 with TRBJ1-1; D call uncertain. V lost 5 bases and J lost 1, with 14 bases in between. The length of the CDR3 is 15 residues. CDR1 is MDHEN, CDR2 SYDVKM, per germline.

This clonotype was seen only a few times. The J gene is TRBJ2-3, the V gene TRBV7-9; 9 bases align to TRBD2. V gave up 0 bases and J gave up 4 bases; unmatched junction bases: 8. Germline CDR1 SEHNR, CDR2 FQNEAQ (reference sequence). The CDR3 is made up of 17 amino acids. CDR3 coding DNA: TGTGCCAGCAGCTTAGCGGCGGGAGGGCCCTCTGCAGATACGCAGTATTTT. This codes for CASSLAAGGPSADTQYF.

This clonotype was seen many times. This chain joins TRBV5-1 and TRBJ1-2, with 7 bases lining up with TRBD1. CDR3 length equals 15 residues. V lost 3 bases and J lost 3; bases outside the gene matches: 8. The V gene's germline CDR1 is SGHRS and CDR2 YFSETQ. The CDR3 DNA reads as TGCGCCAGCAGCTCAGGATCCGGGACAGACTATGGCTACACCTTC. This sequence encodes CASSSGSGTDYGYTF. Full variable domain (missing parts from reference TRBV5-1 and TRBJ1-2): KAGVTQTPRYLIKTRGQQVTLSCSPISGHRSVSWYQQTPGQGLQFLFEYFSETQRNKGNFPGRFSGRQFSNSRSEMNVSTLELGDSALYLCASSSGSGTDYGYTFGSGTRLTVV.

In its sample, this clonotype was seen a few times. The V gene is TRBV20-1, the J gene TRBJ2-3; tentative D call: TRBD1 (6 bases). V lost 6 bases and J 5 bases, leaving 21 bases between the germline ends. Germline CDR1 and CDR2: DFQATT and SNEGSKA (reference sequence). This CDR3 contains 15 residues. The CDR3 loop reads CSAPHKGERKDTQYF. CDR3 bases: TGCAGTGCGCCCCACAAGGGGGAGAGGAAAGATACGCAGTATTTT.

The sample holds a few counts of this clonotype. The chain carries TRBV3-1 and TRBJ2-5; 8 nucleotides match TRBD2. J was trimmed by 3 bases and V by 0 bases; bases with no gene match: 6. The V gene's germline CDR1 is LGHDT and CDR2 YNNKEL (reference sequence). The CDR3 is 16 amino acids. The CDR3: CASSQEVGAGEETQYF. The CDR3 DNA is TGTGCCAGCAGCCAAGAAGTCGGAGCGGGGGAAGAGACCCAGTACTTC.

The DNA for the CDR3 is TGTGCCAGCAGCTTAAACCCCACAGGGGGTGGCTACACCTTC. Translating it yields CASSLNPTGGGYTF. The rearrangement links TRBV7-3 to TRBJ1-2; 8 bases align to TRBD1. This CDR3 region has 14 residues. V gave up 1 base and J gave up 7 bases; unmatched junction bases: 5. The germline CDR1 and CDR2 sequences are SGHTA and FQGTGA.

There are a few counts of this clonotype. The chain carries TRBV20-1 and TRBJ2-7; 12 bases fit TRBD2. V lost 1 base, J lost 0 bases, and 1 base stayed unmatched. This CDR3 contains 15 residues. From germline, CDR1 is DFQATT and CDR2 SNEGSKA (reference sequence). The CDR3: CSARGLAGASYEQYF. The CDR3, as DNA: TGCAGTGCTAGAGGACTAGCGGGAGCCTCCTACGAGCAGTACTTC.

This clonotype was seen only a few times. The chain combines TRBV14 with TRBJ2-1; either TRBD1 or TRBD2 may supply D (5 bases each). This CDR3 contains 14 residues. CDR1 is SGHDN, CDR2 FVKESK, per germline. The germline V and J ends were trimmed by 2 bases and 8 bases, with 13 bases remaining between them. The CDR3 DNA follows: TGTGCCAGCAGCCAAATCTTGAGGGGACATGAGCAGTTCTTC. The encoded protein is CASSQILRGHEQFF.

This clonotype was picked up many times. V usage is TRBV10-2 and J usage is TRBJ1-6; D is uncertain. The CDR3 sequence is 13 residues long. Looked up from germline, CDR1 is WSHSY and CDR2 is SAAADI. V lost 7 bases and J lost 8, with 12 bases in between. The CDR3 DNA follows: TGCGCCAGCACCACGCAATGGGATTCACCCCTCCACTTT. Protein: CASTTQWDSPLHF.

This clonotype was seen only a few times. The V gene is TRBV20-1, the J gene TRBJ2-1, with D possibly being TRBD2 (6 bases). V lost 2 bases and J 5 bases, leaving 13 bases between the germline ends. This CDR3 region has 14 residues. From germline, CDR1 is DFQATT and CDR2 SNEGSKA (reference sequence). The CDR3 spells CSARRILANNEQFF. The CDR3 region has the DNA TGCAGTGCTAGACGAATCCTAGCGAACAATGAGCAGTTCTTC.

This chain links TRBV12-3 or TRBV12-4 with TRBJ2-7, with 15 bases that match TRBD2. J gave up 4 bases and V 5 bases, and 9 bases lay outside the gene matches. CDR3 length equals 17 residues. The CDR3 DNA reads TGTGCCAGCAGTCCCGGACTAGCGGGAGGGTTTATGTACGAGCAGTACTTC. Encoded protein: CASSPGLAGGFMYEQYF.

This clonotype came up many times. This chain links TRBV7-7 with TRBJ2-5; possible D gene TRBD1, 6 bases. The CDR3 runs to 15 residues. The germline gives CDR1 SSHAT, CDR2 FNYEAQ (reference sequence). Trimming removed 2 bases at V and 1 base at J, with 11 bases between. CDR3 residues: CASSLSPGAQETQYF. CDR3 coding DNA: TGTGCCAGCAGCTTATCCCCAGGGGCCCAAGAGACCCAGTACTTC.

Regarding this clonotype: A read error may explain this, as a much larger clone is one base away. The J gene is TRBJ2-5, the V gene TRBV20-1; possible D gene TRBD2, 5 bases. CDR3 length equals 14 residues. The germline CDR1 and CDR2 sequences are DFQATT and SNEGSKA (reference sequence). The CDR3 sequence is CSARTLRVGETRYF. As DNA, the CDR3 is TGCAGTGCTAGAACTTTGCGGGTAGGAGAGACCCGGTACTTC.

V usage is TRBV6-2 or TRBV6-3 and J usage is TRBJ1-1; TRBD1 matches at 7 bases. CDR3 length: 13 amino acids. V dropped 1 base and J dropped 13; count of bases not matched to a gene: 9. Per germline, CDR1 MNHEY and CDR2 SVGEGT. The CDR3 sequence: CASSYFNRGTVFF. Here the CDR3 DNA reads TGTGCCAGCAGTTACTTCAACAGGGGAACAGTTTTCTTT.

V and J are TRBV5-5 and TRBJ1-5; a possible D gene is TRBD1 (5 bases). Deletions cut 3 bases from V and 4 bases from J, with 11 bases between. CDR1 and CDR2 (germline): SGHKS, YYEKEE (reference sequence). There are 14 residues in the CDR3. The CDR3 spells CASSWGTGNQPQHF. The CDR3 DNA is TGTGCCAGCAGCTGGGGGACGGGGAATCAGCCCCAGCATTTT.

The rearrangement uses TRBV5-1 and TRBJ2-7, with 7 nucleotides matching TRBD2. With V trimmed by 3 bases and J by 11 bases, 11 bases remained unmatched. From germline, CDR1 is SGHRS and CDR2 YFSETQ. The CDR3 runs 13 residues. The chain's CDR3 is CASSSGGLAEKYF. The DNA of the CDR3 is TGCGCCAGCAGCTCGGGAGGTCTAGCGGAAAAGTACTTC.

This clonotype was recorded only once. This chain links TRBV5-1 with TRBJ2-1, with D maybe TRBD2 (5 bases). Trimming removed 0 bases at V and 8 bases at J, with 12 bases between. This CDR3 has 14 residues. Germline CDR1 SGHRS, CDR2 YFSETQ. The CDR3 sequence: CASSLALVGDEQFF. The CDR3 DNA sequence: TGCGCCAGCAGCTTGGCACTAGTGGGCGATGAGCAGTTCTTC.

This clonotype was counted only a few times. The V gene is TRBV20-1, the J gene TRBJ1-5, with D possibly being TRBD1 (5 bases). The CDR3 runs to 16 residues. Germline-derived CDR1 and CDR2 are DFQATT and SNEGSKA (reference sequence). The V gene lost 6 bases and the J gene lost 0 bases, with 18 bases spanning the gap. The CDR3: CSAILGASYSNQPQHF. The CDR3 nucleotides read TGCAGTGCAATCTTAGGGGCATCGTATAGCAATCAGCCCCAGCATTTT.

The chain's CDR3 is CASSQGRRLAGEQYF. Here the CDR3 DNA reads TGTGCCAGCAGCCAAGGCCGCCGACTAGCAGGCGAGCAGTACTTC. The gene calls are TRBV3-1 and TRBJ2-7, with 7 positions matching TRBD2. This CDR3 comprises 15 residues. J was trimmed by 6 bases and V by 1 base; bases with no gene match: 9. Germline loops: CDR1 LGHDT, CDR2 YNNKEL (reference sequence).

The V call is TRBV21-1, the J call TRBJ2-5; the D call of TRBD2 is as the table states it, not checked on the DNA. TRBV21-1 is annotated as a pseudogene. The CDR3 has 16 residues. The CDR3 DNA follows: TGTGCCAGCAGCAAAGAATTTGGCGGGAGTTTTGAGACCCAGTACTTC. Translating it yields CASSKEFGGSFETQYF.